The 8 T cell receptor beta chains listed next were all sequenced from one sample in a study of a mutant IDH1 vaccine in newly diagnosed glioma. Only in-frame clones appear in the TCRdb table, and some are missing; sequencing was by immunoSEQ multiplex PCR. The profile shows around 63,000 clones, more than 85% of them singletons. As to time point: baseline, week 1 (first vaccination visit). The treatment is: pre-vaccination baseline after standard-of-care therapy. Source: PBMCs, taken from a glioma patient treated with radiotherapy, temozolomide or both. These receptors all stem from a man aged 45-60 years with glioma.

The genes are TRBV21-1 and TRBJ1-2. TRBV21-1 is described as a pseudogene. The CDR3 is 16 amino acids. The CDR3, as DNA: TGTGCCAGCAGCAAATCCTCGGATTGTCGGGGCTTCGGCTACACCTTC. Residues: CASSKSSDCRGFGYTF.

CDR3 amino acids: CASSQDMGINTGELFF. The DNA for the CDR3 is TGCGCCAGCAGCCAAGATATGGGCATTAACACCGGGGAGCTGTTTTTT. The V gene is TRBV4-1, the J gene TRBJ2-2; D remains unclear. Per germline, CDR1 MGHRA and CDR2 YSYEKL. V was cut by 0 bases and J by 2 bases, with 10 bases left in between. This CDR3 has 16 amino acids.

The V call is TRBV6-6, the J call TRBJ1-5, with TRBD1 matching 8 bases. CDR3 length: 13 amino acids. Germline lookup yields CDR1 MNHNY and CDR2 SVGAGI (reference sequence). Unmatched junction bases numbered 4, after V lost 7 bases and J lost 5 bases. CDR3 sequence: CASTTGDHQPQHF. The CDR3 region has the DNA TGTGCCAGCACGACAGGGGATCATCAGCCCCAGCATTTT.

V usage is TRBV9 and J usage is TRBJ2-2, with D maybe TRBD1 (5 bases). The germline V gene encodes CDR1 SGDLS and CDR2 YYNGEE. V gave up 0 bases and J gave up 5 bases, with 8 bases separating them. The CDR3 extends over 14 amino acids. The CDR3 spells CASSVEGLTGELFF. Written as DNA, the CDR3 is TGTGCCAGCAGCGTAGAGGGGTTAACCGGGGAGCTGTTTTTT.

This chain connects TRBV7-3 to TRBJ2-2, with a tentative D call TRBD1 (6 bases). The CDR3 consists of 13 residues. Germline V lookup: CDR1 SGHTA, CDR2 FQGTGA. Trimming pared 5 bases from V and 6 bases from J, leaving 10 bases between. CDR3 bases: TGTGCCAGCAGCAAACCAGGGGCCGGGGAGCTGTTTTTT. Translated: CASSKPGAGELFF.

The DNA for the CDR3 is TGTGCCAGCAGCTTAGCCCTAGCGGGAGGGCGGTACAATGAGCAGTTCTTC. Protein: CASSLALAGGRYNEQFF. This chain joins TRBV5-6 and TRBJ2-1, with 12 nucleotides matching TRBD2. This CDR3 region has 17 residues. Germline V CDR1 and CDR2: SGHDT, YYEEEE. Losses at the gene ends were 2 bases for V and 4 bases for J; bases not matched to a gene: 7.

V and J are TRBV6-5 and TRBJ1-1, with D unresolved. The germline CDR1 and CDR2 sequences are MNHEY and SVGAGI. The germline V and J ends were trimmed by 2 bases and 0 bases, with 10 bases remaining between them. CDR3 length: 15 amino acids. CDR3: CASSYVRTVNTEAFF. The DNA of the CDR3 is TGTGCCAGCAGTTACGTCCGGACCGTGAACACTGAAGCTTTCTTT.

The rearrangement joins TRBV5-1 to TRBJ2-5; D call uncertain. The CDR3 contains 11 residues. Germline V gives CDR1 SGHRS, CDR2 YFSETQ. The V gene lost 0 bases and the J gene lost 5 bases, with 2 bases spanning the gap. The CDR3 DNA reads as TGCGCCAGCAGCTTGGTCGAGACCCAGTACTTC. This gives the protein CASSLVETQYF.